A selection of T cell receptor beta chains follows, all from one sample in a study of regulatory T cells in long-lasting Graves disease. Each CDR3 protein gets one entry after TCRdb re-called the multiplex PCR reads with MiXCR. The top ten clones hold approximately 17% of a sample with 360,000 or so distinct CDR3 sequences, approximately 12% of them seen once. This same sample was also taken into another study, of T cells in Graves' hyperthyroidism and ophthalmopathy.

The starting material was peripheral blood mononuclear cells (PBMCs), obtained at new diagnosis, from a patient treated with antithyroid drugs. The receptors shown here come from a woman younger than 30 with Graves disease. The CDR3 runs from the conserved cysteine through the conserved F or W. The order of the fields is D gene, J gene, clone size, V gene, CDR3 DNA, CDR3 protein. D genes are given only for firm matches. Expanded clones get a size class; other rows say once, few or many, or leave the size out.

TRBD1,TRBJ1-1,many,TRBV28,TGTGCCAGCAGTTTAATGCAGGGGGCTGAAGCTTTCTTT,CASSLMQGAEAFF
TRBD1,TRBJ1-2,NA,TRBV27,TGTGCCAGCAGTACGCGGATCGGACAGGGGGCTTATGGCTACACCTTC,CASSTRIGQGAYGYTF
NA,TRBJ1-3,few,TRBV7-9,TGTGCCAGCAGCCCCGGGAGTCAGGGGTCTGGAAACACCATATATTTT,CASSPGSQGSGNTIYF
NA,TRBJ2-6,NA,TRBV6-2/TRBV6-3,TGTGCCAGCAGTTACTCACGGGCCAACGTCCTGACTTTC,CASSYSRANVLTF
NA,TRBJ2-2,NA,TRBV4-1,TGCGCCAGCAGCGGGGTTGGATCCACCGGGGAGCTGTTTTTT,CASSGVGSTGELFF
NA,TRBJ2-1,many,TRBV20-1,TGCAGTGCTAGAGACCGGAGACTAGGCTACAATGAGCAGTTCTTC,CSARDRRLGYNEQFF
NA,TRBJ2-7,many,TRBV28,TGTGCCACCCTATTGAGAACAGGGCGGCGGGCCCCCTACGAGCAGTACTTC,CATLLRTGRRAPYEQYF
NA,TRBJ1-1,many,TRBV7-9,TGTGCCAGCAGCTTATCGGCTGAAGCTTTCTTT,CASSLSAEAFF
NA,TRBJ2-5,many,TRBV6-5,TGTGCCAGCAGTTACTCGACGGAGACCCAGTACTTC,CASSYSTETQYF
NA,TRBJ1-1,many,TRBV6-5,TGTGCCAGCAGTTTAGGGAGGGGAGATGAAGCTTTCTTT,CASSLGRGDEAFF
NA,TRBJ2-7,many,TRBV28,TGTGCCAGCAGCCAAGAAATCTACGAGCAGTACTTC,CASSQEIYEQYF
TRBD2,TRBJ2-3,few,TRBV28,TGTGCCAGCAGTTCCCCACGACTAGCGGGCACAGATACGCAGTATTTT,CASSSPRLAGTDTQYF
NA,TRBJ1-3,NA,TRBV6-5,TGTGCCAGCAGTTTTGGTGCAGCAGACTCTGGAAACACCATATATTTT,CASSFGAADSGNTIYF
NA,TRBJ2-3,many,TRBV6-5,TGTGCCAGCAGTTACTCGAAGAGCACAGATACGCAGTATTTT,CASSYSKSTDTQYF
NA,TRBJ1-2,many,TRBV12-3/TRBV12-4,TGTGCCAGCAGTTTCGGCCGGAGGGGTCGGGGGCAGCGTGGCTACACCTTC,CASSFGRRGRGQRGYTF
NA,TRBJ2-5,many,TRBV6-5,TGTGCCAGCAGTTACTCCATGTTGGAGGGGGACCAAGAGACCCAGTACTTC,CASSYSMLEGDQETQYF
NA,TRBJ2-2,many,TRBV28,TGTGCCAGCAGACGCTCCGGGGAGCTGTTTTTT,CASRRSGELFF
TRBD1,TRBJ2-1,many,TRBV24-1,TGTGCCACCAGTGAGCCTGACAGGGACTCCTACAATGAGCAGTTCTTC,CATSEPDRDSYNEQFF
TRBD1,TRBJ2-3,NA,TRBV5-1,TGTGCCAGCAGCATATGGACAGGACTCACAGATACGCAGTATTTT,CASSIWTGLTDTQYF
TRBD1,TRBJ2-7,many,TRBV28,TGTGCCAGCAGTGCCGGACAGGGGGCGCGTCTTTACGAGCAGTACTTC,CASSAGQGARLYEQYF
TRBD2,TRBJ2-7,many,TRBV6-2/TRBV6-3,TGTGCCAGCAGTTTCTCGGGACTAGCGGGAGAGGTATCCTACGAGCAGTACTTC,CASSFSGLAGEVSYEQYF
NA,TRBJ2-3,many,TRBV19,TGTGCCAGTAGTTGGTCTCTCAGACGCACAGATACGCAGTATTTT,CASSWSLRRTDTQYF
NA,TRBJ1-3,few,TRBV5-5,TGTGCCAGCAGCTTGGAACGACCCATCTCTGGAAACACCATATATTTT,CASSLERPISGNTIYF
NA,TRBJ2-3,many,TRBV5-1,TGCGCCAGCGGCATTAGGTCCCCCACAGATACGCAGTATTTT,CASGIRSPTDTQYF
NA,TRBJ2-7,NA,TRBV19,TGTGCCAGTAAAAACCGTATTTCTACCTACGAGCAGTACTTC,CASKNRISTYEQYF
TRBD1,TRBJ2-1,NA,TRBV6-2/TRBV6-3,TGTGCCAGCAGTGAGACAGGGAGCTCCTACAATGAGCAGTTCTTC,CASSETGSSYNEQFF